This entry features one TCR beta chain sequence. The antigen is not known. These data originate in a study of blood T cells in healthy people across ages. Study background: In model experiments, template switching was able to capture about one barcoded beta molecule for every two T cells that were present. Study outcomes and limitations: Roughly linear declines in TCR beta diversity per million T cells occurred with age.

Combining a sample-barcoded 5' primer with a J-beta primer mix, a second PCR ran for roughly 7 to 12 cycles. TCRdb reprocessed the 5' RACE reads with MiXCR, giving one entry per CDR3 protein. This sample yields roughly 1.5 million distinct CDR3 sequences, of which 42% are seen a single time; 4% belongs to the top ten. The germline V and J ends were trimmed by 0 bases and 5 bases, with 11 bases remaining between them. From germline, CDR1 is SGDLS and CDR2 YYNGEE. CDR3 size: 14 residues. This TCR was sampled from a woman aged 18-29 years in good health. Sequencing used blood. The rearrangement links TRBV9 to TRBJ1-1; D uncertain. The chain's CDR3 is CASSVGAVGTEAFF. The CDR3 DNA reads TGTGCCAGCAGCGTAGGTGCGGTTGGGACTGAAGCTTTCTTT.